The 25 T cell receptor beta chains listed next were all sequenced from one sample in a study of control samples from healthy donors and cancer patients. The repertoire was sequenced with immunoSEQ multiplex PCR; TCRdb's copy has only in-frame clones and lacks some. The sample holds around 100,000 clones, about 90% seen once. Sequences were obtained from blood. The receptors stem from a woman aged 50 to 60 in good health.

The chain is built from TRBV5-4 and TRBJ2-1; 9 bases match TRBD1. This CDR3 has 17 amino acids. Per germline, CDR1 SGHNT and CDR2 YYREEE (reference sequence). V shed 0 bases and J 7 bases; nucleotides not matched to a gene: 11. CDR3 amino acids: CASSLGLRDRVGNEQFF. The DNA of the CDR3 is TGTGCCAGCAGCTTGGGCCTCCGGGACAGGGTGGGGAATGAGCAGTTCTTC.

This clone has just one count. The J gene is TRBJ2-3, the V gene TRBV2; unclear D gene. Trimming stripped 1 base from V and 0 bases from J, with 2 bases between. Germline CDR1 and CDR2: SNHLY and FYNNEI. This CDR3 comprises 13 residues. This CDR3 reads CASSEVSTDTQYF. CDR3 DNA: TGTGCCAGCAGTGAAGTAAGCACAGATACGCAGTATTTT.

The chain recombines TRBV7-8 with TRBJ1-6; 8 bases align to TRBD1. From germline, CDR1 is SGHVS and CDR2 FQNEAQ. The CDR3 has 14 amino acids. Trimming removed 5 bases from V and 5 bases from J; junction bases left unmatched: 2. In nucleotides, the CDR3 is TGTGCCAGCAGCCGGGACAGGAATAATTCACCCCTCCACTTT. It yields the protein CASSRDRNNSPLHF.

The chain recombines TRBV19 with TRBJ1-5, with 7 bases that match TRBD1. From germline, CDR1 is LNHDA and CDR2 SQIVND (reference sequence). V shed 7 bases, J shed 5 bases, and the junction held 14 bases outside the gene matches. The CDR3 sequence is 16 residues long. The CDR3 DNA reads TGTGCCAGTACAATCGACGGACAGGTCGGCGATCAGCCCCAGCATTTT. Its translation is CASTIDGQVGDQPQHF.

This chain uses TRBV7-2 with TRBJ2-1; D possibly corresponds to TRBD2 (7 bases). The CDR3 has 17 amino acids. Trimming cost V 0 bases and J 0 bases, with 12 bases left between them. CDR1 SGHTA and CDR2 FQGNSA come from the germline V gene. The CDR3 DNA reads TGTGCCAGCAGCTTAGCAGAGGGGGGGAGCTCCTACAATGAGCAGTTCTTC. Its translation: CASSLAEGGSSYNEQFF.

In DNA, the CDR3 is TGTGCCAGCAGCTACACAGGGGGCAGTTCACCCCTCCACTTT. Translating it yields CASSYTGGSSPLHF. This chain joins TRBV7-9 and TRBJ1-6; 9 nucleotides match TRBD1. V shed 4 bases and J 9 bases; nucleotides not matched to a gene: 4. Germline lookup yields CDR1 SEHNR and CDR2 FQNEAQ (reference sequence). The CDR3 covers 14 residues.

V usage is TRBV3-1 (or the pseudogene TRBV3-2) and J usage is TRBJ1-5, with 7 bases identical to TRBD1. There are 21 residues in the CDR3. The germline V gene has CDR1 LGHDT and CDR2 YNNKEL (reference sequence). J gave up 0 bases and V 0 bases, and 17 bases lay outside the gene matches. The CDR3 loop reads CASSQDPLPRQGIYSNQPQHF. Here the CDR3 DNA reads TGTGCCAGCAGCCAAGATCCCCTCCCCCGACAGGGCATATATAGCAATCAGCCCCAGCATTTT.

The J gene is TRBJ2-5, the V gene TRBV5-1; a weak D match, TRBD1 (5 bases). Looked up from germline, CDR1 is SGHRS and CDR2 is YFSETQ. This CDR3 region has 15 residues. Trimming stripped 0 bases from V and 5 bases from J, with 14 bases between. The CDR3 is CASSLEVFRQETQYF. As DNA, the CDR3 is TGCGCCAGCAGCTTGGAAGTTTTTAGACAGGAGACCCAGTACTTC.

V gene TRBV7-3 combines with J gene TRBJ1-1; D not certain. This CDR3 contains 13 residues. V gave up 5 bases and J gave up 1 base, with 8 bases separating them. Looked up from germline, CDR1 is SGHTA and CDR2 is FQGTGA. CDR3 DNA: TGTGCCAGCAGCCCCGTTCCGAACACTGAAGCTTTCTTT. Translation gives CASSPVPNTEAFF.

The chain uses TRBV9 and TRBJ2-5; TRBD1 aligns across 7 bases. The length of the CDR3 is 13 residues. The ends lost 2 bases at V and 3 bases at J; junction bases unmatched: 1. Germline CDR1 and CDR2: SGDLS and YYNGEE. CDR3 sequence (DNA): TGTGCCAGCAGCGTCGACAGGGAAGAGACCCAGTACTTC. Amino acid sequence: CASSVDREETQYF.

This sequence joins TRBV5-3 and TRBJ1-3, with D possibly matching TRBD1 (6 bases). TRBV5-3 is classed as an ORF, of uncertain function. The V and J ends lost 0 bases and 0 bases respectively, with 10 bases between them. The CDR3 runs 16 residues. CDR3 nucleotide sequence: TGTGCCAGAAGCTTGGACAGGGTCCTCTCTGGAAACACCATATATTTT. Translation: CARSLDRVLSGNTIYF.

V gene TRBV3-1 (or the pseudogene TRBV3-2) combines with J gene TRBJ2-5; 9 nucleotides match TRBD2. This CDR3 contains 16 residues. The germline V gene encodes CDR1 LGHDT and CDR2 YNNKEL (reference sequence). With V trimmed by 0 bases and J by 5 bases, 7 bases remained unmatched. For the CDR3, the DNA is TGTGCCAGCAGCCAAGAGCTAGCGGGGACGGGGGAGACCCAGTACTTC. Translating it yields CASSQELAGTGETQYF.

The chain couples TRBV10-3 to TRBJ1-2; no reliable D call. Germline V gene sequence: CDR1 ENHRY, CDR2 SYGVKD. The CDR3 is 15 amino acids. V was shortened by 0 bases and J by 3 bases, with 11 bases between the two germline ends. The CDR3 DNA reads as TGTGCCATCAGTGAGTCTCAGGAAGGATACTATGGCTACACCTTC. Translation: CAISESQEGYYGYTF.

CDR3 DNA sequence: TGTGCCAGCAGTCCTTCGGGGGGCCGTAATGAAAAACTGTTTTTT. It encodes CASSPSGGRNEKLFF. V and J are TRBV6-5 and TRBJ1-4, with D possibly being TRBD1 (6 bases). The germline V and J ends were trimmed by 5 bases and 4 bases, with 14 bases remaining between them. Germline V gives CDR1 MNHEY, CDR2 SVGAGI. CDR3 length equals 15 residues.

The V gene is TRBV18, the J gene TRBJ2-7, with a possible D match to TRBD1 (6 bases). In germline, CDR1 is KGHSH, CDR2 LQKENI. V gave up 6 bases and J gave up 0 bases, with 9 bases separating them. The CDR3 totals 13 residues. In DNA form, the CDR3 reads TGTGCCAGCTCGCAAGGGGGCTCCTACGAGCAGTACTTC. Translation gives CASSQGGSYEQYF. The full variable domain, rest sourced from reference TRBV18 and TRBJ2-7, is NAGVMQNPRHLVRRRGQEARLRCSPMKGHSHVYWYRQLPEEGLKFMVYLQKENIIDESGMPKERFSAEFPKEGPSILRIQQVVRGDSAAYFCASSQGGSYEQYFGPGTRLTVT.

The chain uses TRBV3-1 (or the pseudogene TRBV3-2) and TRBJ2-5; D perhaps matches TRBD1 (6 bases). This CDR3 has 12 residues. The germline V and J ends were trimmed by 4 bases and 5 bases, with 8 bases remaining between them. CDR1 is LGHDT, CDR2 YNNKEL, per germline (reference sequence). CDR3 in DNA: TGTGCCAGCAGCCTTACAGGGGAGACCCAGTACTTC. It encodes CASSLTGETQYF.

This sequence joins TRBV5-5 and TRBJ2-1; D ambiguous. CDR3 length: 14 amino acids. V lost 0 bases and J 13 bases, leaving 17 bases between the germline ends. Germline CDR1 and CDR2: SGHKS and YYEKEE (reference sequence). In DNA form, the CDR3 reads TGTGCCAGCAGCTTGGGGACGGCCTCGGTGGGCCAGTTCTTC. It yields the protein CASSLGTASVGQFF.

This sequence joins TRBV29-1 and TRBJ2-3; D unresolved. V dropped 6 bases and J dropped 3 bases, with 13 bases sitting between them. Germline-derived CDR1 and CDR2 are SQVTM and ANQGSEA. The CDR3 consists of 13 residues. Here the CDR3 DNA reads TGCAGCGTGGCTCCCCGTGGGACAGATACGCAGTATTTT. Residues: CSVAPRGTDTQYF.

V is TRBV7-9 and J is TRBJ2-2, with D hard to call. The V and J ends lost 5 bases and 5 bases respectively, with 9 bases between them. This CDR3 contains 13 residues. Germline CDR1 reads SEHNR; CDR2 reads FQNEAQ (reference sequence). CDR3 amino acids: CASSPRGTGELFF. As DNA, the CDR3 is TGTGCCAGCAGCCCCCGTGGGACCGGGGAGCTGTTTTTT. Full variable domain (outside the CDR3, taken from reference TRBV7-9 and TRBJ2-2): DTGVSQNPRHKITKRGQNVTFRCDPISEHNRLYWYRQTLGQGPEFLTYFQNEAQLEKSRLLSDRFSAERPKGSFSTLEIQRTEQGDSAMYLCASSPRGTGELFFGEGSRLTVL.

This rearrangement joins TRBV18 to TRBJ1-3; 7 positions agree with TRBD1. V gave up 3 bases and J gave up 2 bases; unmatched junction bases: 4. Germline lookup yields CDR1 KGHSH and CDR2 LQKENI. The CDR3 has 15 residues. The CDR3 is CASSPSGQTGNTIYF. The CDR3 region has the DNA TGTGCCAGCTCACCCTCGGGACAGACTGGAAACACCATATATTTT.

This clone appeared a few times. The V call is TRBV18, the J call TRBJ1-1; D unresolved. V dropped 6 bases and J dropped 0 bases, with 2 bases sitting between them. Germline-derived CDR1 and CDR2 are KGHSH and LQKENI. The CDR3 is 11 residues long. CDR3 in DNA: TGTGCCAGCTCTTTGAACACTGAAGCTTTCTTT. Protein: CASSLNTEAFF. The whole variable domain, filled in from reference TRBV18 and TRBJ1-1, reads NAGVMQNPRHLVRRRGQEARLRCSPMKGHSHVYWYRQLPEEGLKFMVYLQKENIIDESGMPKERFSAEFPKEGPSILRIQQVVRGDSAAYFCASSLNTEAFFGQGTRLTVV.

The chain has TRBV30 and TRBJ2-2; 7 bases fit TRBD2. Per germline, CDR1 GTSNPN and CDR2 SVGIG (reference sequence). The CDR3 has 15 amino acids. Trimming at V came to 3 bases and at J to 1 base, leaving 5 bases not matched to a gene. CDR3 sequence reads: CAWRWGGGNTGELFF. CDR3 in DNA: TGTGCCTGGAGGTGGGGCGGGGGGAACACCGGGGAGCTGTTTTTT.

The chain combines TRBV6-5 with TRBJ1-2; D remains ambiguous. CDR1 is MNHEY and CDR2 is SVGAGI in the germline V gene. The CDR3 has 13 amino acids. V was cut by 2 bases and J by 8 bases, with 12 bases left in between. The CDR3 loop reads CASSYEGVRGYTF. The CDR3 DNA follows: TGTGCCAGCAGTTACGAGGGCGTGCGGGGCTACACCTTC.

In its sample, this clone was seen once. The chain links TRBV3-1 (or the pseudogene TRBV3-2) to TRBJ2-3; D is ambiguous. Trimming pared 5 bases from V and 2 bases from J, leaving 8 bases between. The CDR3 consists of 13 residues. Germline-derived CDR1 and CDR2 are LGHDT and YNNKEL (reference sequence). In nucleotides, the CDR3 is TGTGCCAGCAGCTCCGGCTACACAGATACGCAGTATTTT. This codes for CASSSGYTDTQYF.

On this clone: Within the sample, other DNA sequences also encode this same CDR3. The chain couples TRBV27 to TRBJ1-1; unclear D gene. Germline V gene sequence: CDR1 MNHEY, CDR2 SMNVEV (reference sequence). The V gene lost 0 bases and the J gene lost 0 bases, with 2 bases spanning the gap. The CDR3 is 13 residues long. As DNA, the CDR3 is TGTGCCAGCAGTTTATCTTTGAACACTGAAGCTTTCTTT. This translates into CASSLSLNTEAFF.